The present entry profiles one T cell receptor (beta chain) with its context. Its antigen remains unidentified. V was pared by 3 bases and J by 0 bases, with 18 bases between. CDR1 and CDR2 from the germline V gene are SGHRS and YFSETQ. CDR3 length: 17 residues. Data came from immunoSEQ multiplex PCR; TCRdb stores just in-frame clones and leaves some out. Among around 340,000 clones listed, less than 90% were seen once. The data originate from a study of Ad26.COV2.S vaccination and SARS-CoV-2 variants. Overall study: The donor participated in the COV1001 trial, in its Ad26.COV2.S arm. Intramuscularly, Ad26.COV2.S was given either once or twice, 56 days apart. The study, taken as a whole, reports: Relative to placebo recipients, vaccine recipients exhibited elevated spike-specific TCR breadth. There was reportedly substantial breadth in spike-specific CD8+ and CD4+ T cell responses after vaccination.

Regarding treatment: some 20 received Ad26.COV2.S at low or high dose, single or two shots; 5 received placebo; per-sample allocation not given. Sampling occurred on day 63 after the first vaccine or placebo injection. The sequencing here drew on peripheral blood, taken in a trial of Ad26.COV2.S vaccine versus placebo. The receptor comes from a person aged 18-65 years who received the Ad26.COV2.S COVID-19 vaccine or a placebo. This chain uses TRBV5-1 with TRBJ1-1; perhaps TRBD1 as D (5 bases). CDR3 amino acids: CASSSPGANFLNTEAFF. The CDR3 bases are TGCGCCAGCAGCTCCCCCGGGGCCAACTTCCTGAACACTGAAGCTTTCTTT.